This TCR beta chain appears in the sequencing data of a study of OX40 agonist ivuxolimab in advanced cancers. For the study in its entirety: Ivuxolimab was an agonistic, fully human IgG2 monoclonal antibody directed against OX40 (CD134), a costimulatory receptor. Intravenous ivuxolimab was administered to patients every 2 weeks at six dose levels: 0.01, 0.1, 0.3, 1.5, 3 and 10 mg/kg. Of the roughly 54 dose-escalation patients, hepatocellular carcinoma was present in approximately 20, melanoma in about 15, renal cell carcinoma in 9 and head and neck cancer in 9. In the dose-escalation cohort, 82.7% of patients were male, and the mean age was approximately 64 years, with a range of about 23 to 90. Patients were allowed to have had prior anti-PD-1, anti-PD-L1 or anti-CTLA-4 therapy, and 40% of the dose-escalation patients had been treated with checkpoint inhibitors. Partial responses occurred in three dose-escalation patients: two with cutaneous melanoma and one with hepatocellular carcinoma. The point of sequencing TCRbeta in the periphery was to test whether ivuxolimab changed TCR sequence diversity and drove clonal T-cell expansion. The paper describes the monotherapy dose-escalation part (N of about 52 patients) of the phase I trial of ivuxolimab. Study-wide findings and limitations: In the 0.1-3.0 mg/kg groups, partial responders had among the lowest normalized peripheral clonal expansion, particularly in CD8+ T cells. Low levels of normalized T-cell clonal expansion were also seen in some patients who did not respond. The antigen specificity of the clonally expanded peripheral T cells was not determined. On average, CD8+ T cells showed more expanded clones than CD4+ T cells after ivuxolimab. At doses from 0.1 to 3.0 mg/kg, clonal expansion was seen in both CD4+ and CD8+ blood T cells between baseline and week 6.

The trial excluded patients who had a history of autoimmune disease or were on systemic immunosuppression. Peripheral blood for TCR sequencing was collected from all dose cohorts at baseline, on cycle 4 day 1, and on cycle 7 day 1. The samples were drawn from a first-in-human, open-label, multicenter phase I dose-escalation trial of ivuxolimab. Adults with locally advanced or metastatic melanoma, renal cell, hepatocellular, or head and neck squamous cell carcinoma were enrolled in the trial. Before TCR sequencing, CD4+ T cells and CD8+ T cells from peripheral blood were sorted into separate populations. To sequence the TCRbeta CDR3 region, genomic DNA was isolated from the sorted cells. The immunoSEQ Assay was used for sequencing of TCRbeta CDR3 regions. Sourced from immuneACCESS, this table was stored by TCRdb with only in-frame sequences that have V and J called. A share of the clones is absent; for the studies checked, an unresolved V gene accounts for under half, and the remainder has no known explanation. Across this sample there are under 20,000 clones, with 83% seen only once. Less than 25% of the sample belongs to the ten largest clones.

The CDR3, cysteine through phenylalanine, is 15 amino acids long. Here the CDR3 DNA is all that survives: 45 bases in frame from base 1. Relative to germline, V is missing 6 bases and J is missing 4 bases, with 5 bases of the junction outside any gene match. Sequences MRHNA (CDR1) and SNTAGT (CDR2) are obtained from the germline V gene. Points on this clone: Its antigen target is currently unknown. Nothing much larger sits one base from this clone, and base qualities are not available.

The specimen comprised CD4+ or CD8+ T cells sorted from blood, sampled in a trial of the OX40 agonist ivuxolimab. This TCR was sampled from an adult with an advanced solid tumor such as melanoma, head and neck, liver or kidney cancer. The V and J genes are TRBV6-4 and TRBJ2-1; 11 bases in between match TRBD2. The CDR3 protein is CASSKLAGAYNEQFF. The DNA sequence reads TGTGCCAGCAGCAAACTAGCGGGGGCATACAATGAGCAGTTCTTC.